Listed below are T cell receptor beta chains from one sample, sequenced in a study of cytomegalovirus exposure and HLA in healthy donors. Some clones are missing from TCRdb's copy, which holds only in-frame ones; the method was immunoSEQ multiplex PCR. The repertoire holds around 180,000 clones, with approximately 71% as singletons. The sequenced sample was PBMCs. The source is a girl aged 5 to 17 in good health and CMV-seronegative. Both conserved end residues are part of each CDR3. D genes are given only for firm matches. Clone size is stated in some rows and not others, as once, few, many or a class when expanded.

size,J,V,D,CDR3,DNA
NA,TRBJ1-5,TRBV5-1,NA,CASSLGGSKGDSNQPQHF,TGCGCCAGCAGCTTGGGTGGCTCCAAAGGAGATAGCAATCAGCCCCAGCATTTT
NA,TRBJ2-1,TRBV7-8,NA,CASSFAAGPSNEQFF,TGTGCCAGCAGCTTCGCCGCGGGGCCCTCCAATGAGCAGTTCTTC
NA,TRBJ1-2,TRBV7-3,TRBD1,CASSPGQGTRYGYTF,TGTGCCAGCAGCCCGGGACAGGGAACGCGATATGGCTACACCTTC
few,TRBJ1-5,TRBV9,TRBD1,CASSVGVGTGPQHF,TGTGCCAGCAGCGTAGGGGTTGGGACAGGGCCCCAGCATTTT
NA,TRBJ1-1,TRBV6-5,TRBD1,CASSPTGEAFF,TGTGCCAGCAGTCCGACAGGGGAAGCTTTCTTT
few,TRBJ2-7,TRBV4-2,NA,CASSQGQQEGEQYF,TGTGCCAGCAGCCAAGGACAGCAGGAGGGCGAGCAGTACTTC
NA,TRBJ1-6,TRBV13,NA,CASSLLASGNSPLHF,TGTGCCAGCAGCTTATTGGCCTCGGGGAATTCACCCCTCCACTTT
NA,TRBJ2-7,TRBV10-2,NA,CASSVIQGDTSYEQYF,TGCGCCAGCAGTGTCATCCAAGGGGACACCTCCTACGAGCAGTACTTC
NA,TRBJ2-2,TRBV2,TRBD1,CASSGQGAGELFF,TGTGCCAGCAGCGGACAGGGGGCCGGGGAGCTGTTTTTT
NA,TRBJ1-1,TRBV18,TRBD1,CASSRGQDTEAFF,TGTGCCAGCTCACGGGGACAGGACACTGAAGCTTTCTTT
NA,TRBJ1-5,TRBV19,TRBD1,CASSNTGGNQPQHF,TGTGCCAGTAGTAATACAGGGGGCAATCAGCCCCAGCATTTT
NA,TRBJ2-2,TRBV7-7,TRBD1,CASSLLVQGAKGELFF,TGTGCCAGCAGCTTATTAGTCCAGGGGGCTAAAGGGGAGCTGTTTTTT
few,TRBJ1-4,TRBV5-6,NA,CASSLLPANEKLFF,TGTGCCAGCAGCTTACTTCCGGCTAATGAAAAACTGTTTTTT
NA,TRBJ1-1,TRBV6-5,TRBD1,CASSELGRGLEAFF,TGTGCCAGCAGTGAACTTGGCAGGGGGCTGGAGGCTTTCTTT
few,TRBJ1-5,TRBV6-1,TRBD1,CASSEVEGTGNQPQHF,TGTGCCAGCAGTGAAGTTGAGGGGACAGGAAATCAGCCCCAGCATTTT
NA,TRBJ1-1,TRBV19,TRBD1,CASSIDRGLTEAFF,TGTGCCAGTAGTATAGACAGGGGGCTGACTGAAGCTTTCTTT
NA,TRBJ2-7,TRBV10-3,NA,CAISDVGVSYEQYF,TGTGCCATCAGTGATGTCGGGGTCTCCTACGAGCAGTACTTC
NA,TRBJ2-7,TRBV5-6,TRBD1,CASSPGGHEQYF,TGTGCCAGCAGCCCAGGGGGCCACGAGCAGTACTTC
once,TRBJ2-5,TRBV5-1,NA,CASKGLMRSHF,TGCGCCAGCAAGGGACTGATGAGGAGTCACTTC
NA,TRBJ2-1,TRBV2,NA,CASIQVDNEQFF,TGTGCCAGCATACAGGTGGACAATGAGCAGTTCTTC
NA,TRBJ2-1,TRBV9,NA,CASSVAGRGGYNEQFF,TGTGCCAGCAGCGTAGCCGGCAGGGGCGGTTACAATGAGCAGTTCTTC
NA,TRBJ2-3,TRBV4-1,NA,CASSQDPATDTQYF,TGCGCCAGCAGCCAAGACCCCGCGACAGATACGCAGTATTTT
NA,TRBJ1-3,TRBV10-2,NA,CASLEQTSGNTIYF,TGCGCCAGCCTGGAGCAGACCTCTGGAAACACCATATATTTT
NA,TRBJ2-1,TRBV19,NA,CASIPSISRLDGRREQFF,TGTGCCAGTATCCCTAGTATATCTCGGCTGGATGGGAGGCGTGAGCAGTTCTTC
few,TRBJ1-3,TRBV4-1,NA,CASSQARGLGNTIYF,TGCGCCAGCAGCCAAGCTAGGGGCCTTGGAAACACCATATATTTT
NA,TRBJ2-7,TRBV29-1,NA,CSVRTEIYEQYF,TGCAGCGTGAGGACAGAAATTTACGAGCAGTACTTC
NA,TRBJ2-7,TRBV6-5,TRBD1,CASSCNCRGQYEQYF,TGTGCCAGCAGTTGCAATTGCAGGGGGCAATACGAGCAGTACTTC
few,TRBJ1-1,TRBV27,NA,CASSLKAGYTEAFF,TGTGCCAGCAGTTTAAAGGCGGGGTACACTGAAGCTTTCTTT
NA,TRBJ1-1,TRBV5-1,NA,CASSEILGGNTEAFF,TGCGCCAGCAGCGAAATTTTGGGGGGGAACACTGAAGCTTTCTTT
NA,TRBJ1-3,TRBV19,NA,CASSLTGTGLSSGNTIYF,TGTGCCAGTTCCCTCACCGGGACGGGACTTAGCTCTGGAAACACCATATATTTT
few,TRBJ1-1,TRBV5-1,NA,CASSGGGGLGTEAFF,TGCGCCAGCAGCGGCGGAGGAGGGTTAGGCACTGAAGCTTTCTTT